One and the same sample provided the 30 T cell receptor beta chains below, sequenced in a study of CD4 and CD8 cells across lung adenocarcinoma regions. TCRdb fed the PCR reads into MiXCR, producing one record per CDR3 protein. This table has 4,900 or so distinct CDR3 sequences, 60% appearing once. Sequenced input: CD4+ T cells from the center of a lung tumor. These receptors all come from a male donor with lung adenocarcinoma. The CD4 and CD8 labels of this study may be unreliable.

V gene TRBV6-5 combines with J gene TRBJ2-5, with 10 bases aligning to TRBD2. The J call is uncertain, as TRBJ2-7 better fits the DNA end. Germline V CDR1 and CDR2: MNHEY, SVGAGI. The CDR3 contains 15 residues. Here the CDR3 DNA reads TGTGCCAGCAGTTATCGCTCTAGCGGGAGCTACGAGCAGTACTTC. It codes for CASSYRSSGSYEQYF.

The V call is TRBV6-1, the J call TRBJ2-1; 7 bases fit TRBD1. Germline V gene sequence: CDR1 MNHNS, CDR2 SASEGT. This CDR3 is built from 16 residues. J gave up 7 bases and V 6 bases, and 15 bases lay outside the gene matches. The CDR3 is CASRVLFTGARNEQFF. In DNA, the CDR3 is TGTGCCAGCAGAGTTTTGTTTACAGGGGCCCGAAATGAGCAGTTCTTC.

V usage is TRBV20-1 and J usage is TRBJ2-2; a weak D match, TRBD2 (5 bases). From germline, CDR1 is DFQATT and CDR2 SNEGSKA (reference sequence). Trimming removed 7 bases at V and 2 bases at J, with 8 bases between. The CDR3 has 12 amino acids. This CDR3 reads CSGLANTGELFF. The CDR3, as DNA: TGCAGTGGTCTAGCAAACACCGGGGAGCTGTTTTTT.

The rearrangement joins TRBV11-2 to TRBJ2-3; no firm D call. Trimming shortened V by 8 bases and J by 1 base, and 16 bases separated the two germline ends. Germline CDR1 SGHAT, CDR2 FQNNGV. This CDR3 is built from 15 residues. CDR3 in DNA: TGTGCCAGCGGTTTAGTGGGTTTTGGCACAGATACGCAGTATTTT. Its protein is CASGLVGFGTDTQYF. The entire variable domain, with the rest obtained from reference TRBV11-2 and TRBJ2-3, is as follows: EAGVAQSPRYKIIEKRQSVAFWCNPISGHATLYWYQQILGQGPKLLIQFQNNGVVDDSQLPKDRFSAERLKGVDSTLKIQPAKLEDSAVYLCASGLVGFGTDTQYFGPGTRLTVL.

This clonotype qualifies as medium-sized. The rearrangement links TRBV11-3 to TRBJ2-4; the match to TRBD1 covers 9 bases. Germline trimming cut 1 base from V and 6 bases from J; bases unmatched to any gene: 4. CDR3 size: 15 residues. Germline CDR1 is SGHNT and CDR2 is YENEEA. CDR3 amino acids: CASSLGEDRGNIQYF. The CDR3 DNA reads TGTGCCAGCAGCTTAGGTGAGGACAGGGGAAACATTCAGTACTTC.

The CDR3 protein is CASTRAETQYF. CDR3 in DNA: TGTGCCTCCACCCGCGCGGAGACCCAGTACTTC. The chain couples TRBV7-9 to TRBJ2-5; D is unresolved. The germline CDR1 and CDR2 sequences are SEHNR and FQNEAQ (reference sequence). The CDR3 extends over 11 amino acids. Between the trimmed V and J ends, which lost 11 bases and 5 bases, there was a span of 12 bases.

The CDR3 protein is CASSDLGWLGAQYF. The CDR3, as DNA: TGTGCCAGCAGTGACCTAGGATGGCTCGGGGCCCAGTACTTC. This chain joins TRBV6-1 and TRBJ2-4; D tentatively reads TRBD1 or TRBD2 (5 bases each). This CDR3 comprises 14 residues. The V gene lost 3 bases and the J gene lost 13 bases, with 19 bases spanning the gap. From germline, CDR1 is MNHNS and CDR2 SASEGT.

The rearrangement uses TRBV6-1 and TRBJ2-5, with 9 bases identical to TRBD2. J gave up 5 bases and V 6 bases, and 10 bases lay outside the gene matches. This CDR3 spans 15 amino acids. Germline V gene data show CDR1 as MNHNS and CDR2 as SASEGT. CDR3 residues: CASRRIAGVSETQYF. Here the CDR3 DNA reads TGTGCCAGCAGGCGGATAGCGGGAGTGTCGGAGACCCAGTACTTC.

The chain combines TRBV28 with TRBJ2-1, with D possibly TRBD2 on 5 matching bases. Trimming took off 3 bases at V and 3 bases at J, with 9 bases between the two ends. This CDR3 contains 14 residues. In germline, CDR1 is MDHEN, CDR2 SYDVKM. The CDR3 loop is CASSLKRYYNEQFF. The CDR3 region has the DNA TGTGCCAGCAGTTTGAAGCGGTACTACAATGAGCAGTTCTTC.

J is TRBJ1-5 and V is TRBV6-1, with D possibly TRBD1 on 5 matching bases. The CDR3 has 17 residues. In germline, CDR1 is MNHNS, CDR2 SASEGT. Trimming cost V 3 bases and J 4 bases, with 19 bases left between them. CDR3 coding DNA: TGTGCCAGCAGTGATTATTTGTCGGGGGGAAGGAATCAGCCCCAGCATTTT. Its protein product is CASSDYLSGGRNQPQHF.

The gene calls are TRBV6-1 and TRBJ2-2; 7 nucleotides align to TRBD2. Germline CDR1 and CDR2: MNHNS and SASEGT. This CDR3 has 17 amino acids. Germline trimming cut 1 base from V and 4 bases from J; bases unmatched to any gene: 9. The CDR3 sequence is CASSEVREGVGTGELFF. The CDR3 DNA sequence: TGTGCCAGCAGTGAAGTTAGGGAGGGTGTAGGCACCGGGGAGCTGTTTTTT.

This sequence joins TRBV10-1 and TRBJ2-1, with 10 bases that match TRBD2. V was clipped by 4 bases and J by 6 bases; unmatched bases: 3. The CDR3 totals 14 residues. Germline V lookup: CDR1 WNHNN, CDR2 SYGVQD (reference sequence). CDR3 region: CASSGASGSNEQFF. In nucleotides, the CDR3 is TGCGCCAGCAGTGGGGCTAGCGGGAGCAATGAGCAGTTCTTC.

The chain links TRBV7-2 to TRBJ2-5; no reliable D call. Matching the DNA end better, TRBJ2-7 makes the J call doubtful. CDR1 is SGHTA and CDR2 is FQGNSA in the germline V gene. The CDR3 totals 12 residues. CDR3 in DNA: TGTGCCAGCAGCCGCCCTGGATACGAGCAGTACTTC. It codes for CASSRPGYEQYF.

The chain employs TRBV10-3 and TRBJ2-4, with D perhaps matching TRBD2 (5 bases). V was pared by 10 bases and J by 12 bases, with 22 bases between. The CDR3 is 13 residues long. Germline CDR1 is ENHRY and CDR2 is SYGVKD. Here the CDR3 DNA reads TGTGCCACGGGGTTCGGACCCGATAATACTCAGTACTTC. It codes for CATGFGPDNTQYF.

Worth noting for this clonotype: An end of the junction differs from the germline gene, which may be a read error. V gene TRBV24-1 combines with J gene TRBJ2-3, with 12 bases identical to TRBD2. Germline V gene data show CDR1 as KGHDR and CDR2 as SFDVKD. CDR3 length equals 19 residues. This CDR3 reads CATSDPLWSSGGGKDTQYF. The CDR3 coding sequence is TGTGCCACCAGTGACCCCCTTTGGTCTAGCGGGGGGGGCAAAGATACTCAGTATTTC.

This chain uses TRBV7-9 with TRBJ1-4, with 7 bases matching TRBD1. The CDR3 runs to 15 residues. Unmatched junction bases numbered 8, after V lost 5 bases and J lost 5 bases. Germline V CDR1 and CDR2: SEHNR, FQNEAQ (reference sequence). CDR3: CASSEWVTGNEKLFF. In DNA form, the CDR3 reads TGTGCCAGCAGCGAGTGGGTGACAGGGAATGAAAAACTGTTTTTT.

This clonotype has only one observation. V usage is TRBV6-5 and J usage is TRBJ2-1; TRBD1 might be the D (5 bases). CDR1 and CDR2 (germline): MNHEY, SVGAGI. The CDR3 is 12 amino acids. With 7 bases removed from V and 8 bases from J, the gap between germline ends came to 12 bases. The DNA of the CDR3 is TGTGCCAGCATTTCGCAGGGTTATGAGCAGTTCTTC. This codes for CASISQGYEQFF.

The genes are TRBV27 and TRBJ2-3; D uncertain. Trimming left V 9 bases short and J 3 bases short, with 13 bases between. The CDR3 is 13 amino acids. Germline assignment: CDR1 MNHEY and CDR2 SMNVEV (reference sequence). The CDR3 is CARGRRGTDTQYF. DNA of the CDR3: TGTGCCAGGGGCCGGAGAGGTACAGATACGCAGTATTTT.

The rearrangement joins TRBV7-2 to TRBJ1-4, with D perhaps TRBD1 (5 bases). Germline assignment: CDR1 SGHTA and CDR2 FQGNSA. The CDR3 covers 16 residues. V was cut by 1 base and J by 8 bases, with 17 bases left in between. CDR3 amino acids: CASSLEFRFGGEKLFF. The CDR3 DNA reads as TGTGCCAGCAGCTTAGAGTTCCGGTTTGGGGGGGAAAAACTGTTTTTT.

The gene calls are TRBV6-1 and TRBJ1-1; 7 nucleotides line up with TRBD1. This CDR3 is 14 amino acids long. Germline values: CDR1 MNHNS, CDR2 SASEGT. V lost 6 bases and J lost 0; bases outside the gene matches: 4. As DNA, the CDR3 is TGTGCCAGCAGCCGAGACAGGGTGAACACTGAAGCTTTCTTT. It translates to CASSRDRVNTEAFF.

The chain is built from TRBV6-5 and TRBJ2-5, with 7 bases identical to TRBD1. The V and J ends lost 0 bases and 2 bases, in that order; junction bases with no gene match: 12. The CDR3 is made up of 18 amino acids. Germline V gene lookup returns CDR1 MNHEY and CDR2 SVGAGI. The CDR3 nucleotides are TGTGCCAGCAGTTACTCCAACCCGATTGACAGGGTTCAAGAGACCCAGTACTTC. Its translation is CASSYSNPIDRVQETQYF.

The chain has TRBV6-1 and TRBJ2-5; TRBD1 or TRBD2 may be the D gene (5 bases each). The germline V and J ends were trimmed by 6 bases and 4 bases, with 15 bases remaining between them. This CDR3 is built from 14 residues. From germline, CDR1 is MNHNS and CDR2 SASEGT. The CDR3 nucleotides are TGTGCCAGCAGGAGGGACCGTCAGAGAGAGACCCAGTACTTC. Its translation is CASRRDRQRETQYF.

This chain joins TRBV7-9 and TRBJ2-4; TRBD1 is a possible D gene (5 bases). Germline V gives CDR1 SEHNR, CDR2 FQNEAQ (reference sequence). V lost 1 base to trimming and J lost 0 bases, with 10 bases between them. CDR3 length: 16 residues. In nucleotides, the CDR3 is TGTGCCAGCAGCTTAGGAGCAGGGCTAGCCAAAAACATTCAGTACTTC. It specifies CASSLGAGLAKNIQYF.

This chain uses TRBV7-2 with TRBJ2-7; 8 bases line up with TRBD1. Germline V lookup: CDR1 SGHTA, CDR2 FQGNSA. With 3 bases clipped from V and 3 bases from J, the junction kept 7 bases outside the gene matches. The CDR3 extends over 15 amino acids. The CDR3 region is CASSLSGTGFYEQYF. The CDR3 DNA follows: TGTGCCAGCAGCTTGTCCGGGACAGGATTCTACGAGCAGTACTTC.

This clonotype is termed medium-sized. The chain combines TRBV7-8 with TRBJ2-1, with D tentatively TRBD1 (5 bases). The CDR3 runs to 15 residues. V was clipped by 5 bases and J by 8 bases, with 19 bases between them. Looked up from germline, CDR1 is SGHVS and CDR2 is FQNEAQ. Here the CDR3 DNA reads TGTGCCAGCAGCCTCGGACACTACATCGGCGATGAGCAGTTCTTC. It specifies CASSLGHYIGDEQFF.

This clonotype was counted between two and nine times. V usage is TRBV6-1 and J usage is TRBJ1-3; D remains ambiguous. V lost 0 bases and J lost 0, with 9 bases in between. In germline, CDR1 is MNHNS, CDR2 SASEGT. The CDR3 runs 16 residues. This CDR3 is CASSEAWESSGNTIYF. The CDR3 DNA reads TGTGCCAGCAGTGAAGCTTGGGAGTCCTCTGGAAACACCATATATTTT.

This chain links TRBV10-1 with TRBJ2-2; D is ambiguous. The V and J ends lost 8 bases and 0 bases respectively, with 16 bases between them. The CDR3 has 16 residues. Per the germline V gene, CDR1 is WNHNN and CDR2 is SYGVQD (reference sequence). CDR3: CASQKTSSANTGELFF. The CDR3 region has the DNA TGCGCCAGCCAAAAAACAAGCAGCGCGAACACCGGGGAGCTGTTTTTT.

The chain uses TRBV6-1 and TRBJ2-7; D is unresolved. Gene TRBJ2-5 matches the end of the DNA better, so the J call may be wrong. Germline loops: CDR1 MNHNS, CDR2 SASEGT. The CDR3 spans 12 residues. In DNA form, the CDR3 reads TGTGCCAGCAGTGAAGCCCAGGAGACCCAGTACTTC. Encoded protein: CASSEAQETQYF.

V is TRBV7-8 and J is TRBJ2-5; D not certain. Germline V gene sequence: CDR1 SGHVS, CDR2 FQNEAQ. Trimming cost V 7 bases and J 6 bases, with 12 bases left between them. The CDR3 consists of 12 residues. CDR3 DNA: TGTGCCAGCACCCCCTTAGGGAAGACCCAGTACTTC. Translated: CASTPLGKTQYF.

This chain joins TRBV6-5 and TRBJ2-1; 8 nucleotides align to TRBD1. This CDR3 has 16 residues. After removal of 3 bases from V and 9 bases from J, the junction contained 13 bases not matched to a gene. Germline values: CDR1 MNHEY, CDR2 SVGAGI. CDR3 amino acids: CASSYSGTGVSGEQFF. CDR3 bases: TGTGCCAGCAGTTATTCCGGGACAGGTGTAAGTGGTGAGCAGTTCTTC.